The 6 T cell receptor beta chains reported below all come from one sample, sequenced in a study of cytomegalovirus exposure and HLA in healthy donors. Data came from immunoSEQ multiplex PCR; TCRdb stores just in-frame clones and leaves some out. The sample has 100,000 to 150,000 clones; roughly 93% are singletons. What was sequenced was PBMCs. All receptors derive from a woman aged 18-35 years in good health and CMV-seronegative.

This rearrangement joins TRBV4-2 to TRBJ2-2, with unresolved D. V was trimmed by 8 bases and J by 6 bases, leaving 13 bases between them. CDR1 LGHNA and CDR2 YNFKEQ come from the germline V gene. The CDR3 runs to 13 residues. The CDR3 DNA reads TGTGCCAGCTCCTCGCAGAGGCCCGGGGAGCTGTTTTTT. Amino acids: CASSSQRPGELFF.

The chain is built from TRBV6-5 and TRBJ1-1; D is possibly TRBD1 (5 bases). Trimming took 2 bases from V and 10 from J, leaving 17 bases between them. CDR3 length: 14 residues. Germline CDR1 is MNHEY and CDR2 is SVGAGI. CDR3 coding DNA: TGTGCCAGCAGTTACGGAGGGGACGCCTTTTCAGCTTTCTTT. Amino acids: CASSYGGDAFSAFF.

This clone was observed a few times. V is TRBV5-1 and J is TRBJ2-5; tentatively, D is TRBD2 (5 bases). The CDR3 is 13 residues long. V was pared by 4 bases and J by 2 bases, with 9 bases between. Germline CDR1 and CDR2: SGHRS and YFSETQ. Here the CDR3 DNA reads TGCGCCAGCAGCCGGGGAGTACAAGAGACCCAGTACTTC. It codes for CASSRGVQETQYF.

This clone was seen more than once but under ten times. The chain carries TRBV11-2 and TRBJ2-7; D is possibly TRBD2 (5 bases). This CDR3 comprises 14 residues. V lost 1 base and J 7 bases, leaving 14 bases between the germline ends. Germline V gene lookup returns CDR1 SGHAT and CDR2 FQNNGV. The CDR3 protein is CASSLVKGGLEQYF. As DNA, the CDR3 is TGTGCCAGCAGCTTAGTGAAGGGCGGGCTGGAGCAGTACTTC. The variable domain in full, with the rest retrieved from reference TRBV11-2 and TRBJ2-7, is EAGVAQSPRYKIIEKRQSVAFWCNPISGHATLYWYQQILGQGPKLLIQFQNNGVVDDSQLPKDRFSAERLKGVDSTLKIQPAKLEDSAVYLCASSLVKGGLEQYFGPGTRLTVT.

This clone was counted once. V and J are TRBV15 and TRBJ2-2; D perhaps matches TRBD1 (5 bases). CDR1 is LNHNV and CDR2 is YYDKDF in the germline V gene (reference sequence). V was pared by 8 bases and J by 1 base, with 14 bases between. CDR3 length: 15 residues. CDR3 sequence: CATSKNQGNTGELFF. Written as DNA, the CDR3 is TGTGCCACCTCTAAGAATCAGGGGAACACCGGGGAGCTGTTTTTT.

For the CDR3, the DNA is TGCGCCAGCAGCTTCGGACAGATCTACGAGCAGTACTTC. Amino acids: CASSFGQIYEQYF. V is TRBV5-1 and J is TRBJ2-5; weak D call: TRBD1 (6 bases). The last part of the DNA fits TRBJ2-7 better; the J call may be wrong. The CDR3 is made up of 13 amino acids. Germline V gene sequence: CDR1 SGHRS, CDR2 YFSETQ.